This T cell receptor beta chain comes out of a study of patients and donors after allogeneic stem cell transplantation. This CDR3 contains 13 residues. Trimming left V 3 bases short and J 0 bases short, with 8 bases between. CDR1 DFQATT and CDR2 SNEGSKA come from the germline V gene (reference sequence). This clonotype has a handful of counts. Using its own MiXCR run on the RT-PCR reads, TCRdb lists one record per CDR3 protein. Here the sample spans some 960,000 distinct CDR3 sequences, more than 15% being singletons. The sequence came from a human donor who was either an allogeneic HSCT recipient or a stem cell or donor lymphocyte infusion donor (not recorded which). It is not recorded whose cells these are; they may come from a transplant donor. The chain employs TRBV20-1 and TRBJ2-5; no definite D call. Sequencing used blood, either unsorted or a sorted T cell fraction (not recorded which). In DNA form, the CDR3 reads TGCAGTGCTAGCCGACGGTACCAAGAGACCCAGTACTTC. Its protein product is CSASRRYQETQYF.